Below are 20 T cell receptor beta chains sequenced from a single sample in a study of shared clonotypes between healthy human individuals. Clones were sequenced by immunoSEQ multiplex PCR, and TCRdb holds only the in-frame ones, with some missing. The data contain fewer than 1.6 million clones, 98% of them seen just once; the ten biggest clones take up around 0.38%. Specimen: naive CD4+ T cells sorted from blood. Subset in this sample: CD45RA+ positively selected. These receptors were obtained from a man younger than 40 in good health.

The chain links TRBV7-2 to TRBJ2-3; D unclear. V was pared by 6 bases and J by 4 bases, with 8 bases between. CDR3 length: 12 amino acids. Germline V gene sequence: CDR1 SGHTA, CDR2 FQGNSA. CDR3 in DNA: TGTGCCAGCAGGATCATGGCAGATACGCAGTATTTT. This gives the protein CASRIMADTQYF.

This clone was picked up a small number of times. The chain is built from TRBV2 and TRBJ2-2; TRBD2 agrees at 10 bases. The CDR3 contains 15 residues. Germline-derived CDR1 and CDR2 are SNHLY and FYNNEI. Trimming cost V 2 bases and J 10 bases; bases outside gene matches: 7. In DNA form, the CDR3 reads TGTGCCAGCAGTGAACTACTAGCGGGGAGCGAGGAGCTGTTTTTT. The encoded protein is CASSELLAGSEELFF. The full variable domain, its missing parts supplied by reference TRBV2 and TRBJ2-2, is EPEVTQTPSHQVTQMGQEVILRCVPISNHLYFYWYRQILGQKVEFLVSFYNNEISEKSEIFDDQFSVERPDGSNFTLKIRSTKLEDSAMYFCASSELLAGSEELFFGEGSRLTVL.

V gene TRBV7-3 combines with J gene TRBJ1-5, with unresolved D. V lost 5 bases, J lost 5 bases, and 10 bases lay in between. Germline values: CDR1 SGHTA, CDR2 FQGTGA. The CDR3 length is 13 residues. CDR3 bases: TGTGCCAGCAGCATAGGAATGGATCAGCCCCAGCATTTT. Translation: CASSIGMDQPQHF.

The V call is TRBV5-5, the J call TRBJ1-4; D is possibly TRBD1 (5 bases). The CDR3 runs to 17 residues. CDR1 and CDR2 (germline): SGHKS, YYEKEE (reference sequence). The ends were cut back, 0 bases at V and 8 bases at J, with 20 bases in the middle. In DNA, the CDR3 is TGTGCCAGCAGCTTGGAGGCGTCAGTGCGAGGGGAGGAAAAACTGTTTTTT. Translated, it gives CASSLEASVRGEEKLFF.

This clone appeared once. The sample carries other DNA sequences with the same CDR3. V is TRBV27 and J is TRBJ2-2, with D unclear. V lost 3 bases to trimming and J lost 5 bases, with 4 bases between them. Germline V lookup: CDR1 MNHEY, CDR2 SMNVEV (reference sequence). The CDR3 spans 12 residues. For the CDR3, the DNA is TGTGCCAGCAGTTTCCTAACCGGGGAGCTGTTTTTT. This encodes CASSFLTGELFF.

The V call is TRBV7-2, the J call TRBJ2-7, with 7 bases identical to TRBD2. This CDR3 is built from 15 residues. V was clipped by 2 bases and J by 2 bases; unmatched bases: 6. Germline-derived CDR1 and CDR2 are SGHTA and FQGNSA. The chain's CDR3 is CASSLNPGRTYEQYF. DNA for the CDR3: TGTGCCAGCAGCTTAAACCCCGGGAGGACCTACGAGCAGTACTTC.

The chain couples TRBV30 to TRBJ2-1, with 11 bases aligning to TRBD2. Germline trimming cut 0 bases from V and 9 bases from J; bases unmatched to any gene: 7. The CDR3 has 15 residues. The germline CDR1 and CDR2 sequences are GTSNPN and SVGIG (reference sequence). As DNA, the CDR3 is TGTGCCTGGAGTGTACTACTAGCGGGAGACGCTGAGCAGTTCTTC. This sequence encodes CAWSVLLAGDAEQFF.

This clone occurred once. This CDR3 is also generated by other DNA sequences in the sample. The V gene is TRBV18, the J gene TRBJ2-2; TRBD1 might be the D (6 bases). This CDR3 spans 14 amino acids. Germline V lookup: CDR1 KGHSH, CDR2 LQKENI. V lost 3 bases, J lost 5 bases, and 10 bases lay in between. Here the CDR3 reads CASSPIQGTGELFF. The DNA for the CDR3 is TGTGCCAGCTCACCGATCCAGGGGACCGGGGAGCTGTTTTTT.

This chain uses TRBV19 with TRBJ1-2; 9 bases map to TRBD1. Germline CDR1 LNHDA, CDR2 SQIVND (reference sequence). V trimming: 7 bases; J trimming: 1 base; junction bases outside the gene matches: 13. CDR3 length equals 17 residues. The CDR3 bases are TGTGCCAGTACCGTCAGGGAGCCGGGACAGGGTAACTATGGCTACACCTTC. It translates to CASTVREPGQGNYGYTF.

The chain joins TRBV25-1 to TRBJ1-4; 7 bases are a match to TRBD1. The J segment lost 0 bases and the V segment lost 10 bases, leaving 11 bases of the junction unmatched. Per germline, CDR1 MGHDK and CDR2 SYGVNS. The CDR3 sequence is 16 residues long. The CDR3: CATGQRFPATNEKLFF. CDR3 bases: TGTGCCACGGGACAGAGGTTCCCAGCAACTAATGAAAAACTGTTTTTT.

The gene calls are TRBV9 and TRBJ2-2, with D possibly matching TRBD1 (5 bases). The V end was cut by 0 bases, the J end by 6 bases, with 15 bases between. The CDR3 sequence is 16 residues long. The germline gives CDR1 SGDLS, CDR2 YYNGEE. Here the CDR3 DNA reads TGTGCCAGCAGCGTAGCAGGGAACCCCAGCGCCGGGGAGCTGTTTTTT. Its protein is CASSVAGNPSAGELFF.

The CDR3 nucleotides read TGTGCCAGCTCCCCTGCAGGGGAGGGCCCCTACGAGCAGTACTTC. Residues: CASSPAGEGPYEQYF. This chain joins TRBV28 and TRBJ2-7; D is perhaps TRBD2 (7 bases). The CDR3 is made up of 15 amino acids. V lost 8 bases and J 2 bases, leaving 19 bases between the germline ends. Germline values: CDR1 MDHEN, CDR2 SYDVKM.

The chain recombines TRBV6-1 with TRBJ1-3; 9 bases are a match to TRBD1. The CDR3 totals 15 residues. From germline, CDR1 is MNHNS and CDR2 SASEGT. V lost 3 bases, J lost 4 bases, and 4 bases stayed unmatched. CDR3 in amino acids: CASSERTGVGNTIYF. The CDR3 DNA reads as TGTGCCAGCAGTGAGAGGACAGGGGTGGGAAACACCATATATTTT.

V gene TRBV30 combines with J gene TRBJ1-5; D is unclear. V lost 3 bases to trimming and J lost 4 bases, with 10 bases between them. CDR1 and CDR2 from the germline V gene are GTSNPN and SVGIG (reference sequence). The CDR3 covers 13 residues. CDR3 DNA: TGTGCCTGGAGGCGGACCGGTAATCAGCCCCAGCATTTT. Its protein is CAWRRTGNQPQHF.

The CDR3 protein is CASSLTGGLAGLNEQFF. CDR3 DNA: TGTGCCAGCAGCTTAACGGGGGGACTAGCGGGCCTCAATGAGCAGTTCTTC. The rearrangement uses TRBV7-3 and TRBJ2-1; 12 bases map to TRBD2. The CDR3 is 17 amino acids. The germline V gene has CDR1 SGHTA and CDR2 FQGTGA. V shed 0 bases, J shed 6 bases, and the junction held 6 bases outside the gene matches.

The CDR3 sequence is CASSDSIGVYNEQFF. The CDR3 nucleotides are TGTGCCAGCAGTGATTCTATTGGGGTTTACAATGAGCAGTTCTTC. J is TRBJ2-1 and V is TRBV2; D remains unclear. The germline V and J ends were trimmed by 3 bases and 4 bases, with 13 bases remaining between them. The CDR3 length is 15 residues. Germline CDR1 is SNHLY and CDR2 is FYNNEI.

The gene calls are TRBV28 and TRBJ1-2, with a weak D call TRBD1 (6 bases). Looked up from germline, CDR1 is MDHEN and CDR2 is SYDVKM. V gave up 1 base and J gave up 3 bases, with 12 bases separating them. CDR3 length: 15 amino acids. CDR3 sequence (DNA): TGTGCCAGCAGTTTATCCGGGGGCTCGGACTATGGCTACACCTTC. Amino acid sequence: CASSLSGGSDYGYTF.

The chain links TRBV18 to TRBJ1-1, with TRBD1 as a possible D gene (6 bases). Trimming cost V 6 bases and J 4 bases, with 15 bases left between them. CDR1 KGHSH and CDR2 LQKENI come from the germline V gene. CDR3 length equals 14 residues. The CDR3 loop is CASSQKQGPTEAFF. The CDR3 DNA sequence: TGTGCCAGCTCGCAAAAACAGGGCCCCACTGAAGCTTTCTTT.

CDR3 DNA sequence: TGTGCCAGCAGTACGCTGGACAGGATCTATGGCTACACCTTC. This sequence encodes CASSTLDRIYGYTF. The V call is TRBV28, the J call TRBJ1-2; TRBD1 matches 7 bases. There are 14 residues in the CDR3. The germline V gene encodes CDR1 MDHEN and CDR2 SYDVKM. With 5 bases clipped from V and 4 bases from J, the junction kept 7 bases outside the gene matches.

The V call is TRBV28, the J call TRBJ2-4, with D unclear. There are 15 residues in the CDR3. Trimming removed 3 bases at V and 0 bases at J, with 9 bases between. Germline CDR1 reads MDHEN; CDR2 reads SYDVKM. The CDR3 DNA follows: TGTGCCAGCAGTTTTACCGATATAGCCAAAAACATTCAGTACTTC. Protein product: CASSFTDIAKNIQYF.